These 7 T cell receptor beta chains share one sample of origin, sequenced in a study of blood T cell repertoires in COVID-19. Here immunoSEQ multiplex PCR was the method, and the copy in TCRdb shows in-frame clones only, minus some. The profile covers tens of thousands of clones, with about 88% appearing a single time and about 1.4% taken by the ten largest. The sequencing sample was made of peripheral blood. The receptor set was obtained from a human donor in a cohort sampled during active COVID-19.

The chain carries TRBV5-1 and TRBJ1-3, with a possible D match to TRBD1 (5 bases). CDR3 length: 14 amino acids. The V and J ends lost 2 bases and 1 base respectively, with 7 bases between them. In germline, CDR1 is SGHRS, CDR2 YFSETQ. The CDR3 here is CASSLQASGNTIYF. DNA of the CDR3: TGCGCCAGCAGCTTACAGGCGTCTGGAAACACCATATATTTT.

This chain connects TRBV9 to TRBJ2-5; 7 bases fit TRBD1. The CDR3 extends over 15 amino acids. V lost 0 bases and J lost 4; bases outside the gene matches: 6. Germline V CDR1 and CDR2: SGDLS, YYNGEE. This CDR3 is CASSVVGGLGETQYF. The CDR3 bases are TGTGCCAGCAGCGTAGTAGGGGGCCTCGGAGAGACCCAGTACTTC. Full variable domain (remainder filled in from reference TRBV9 and TRBJ2-5): DSGVTQTPKHLITATGQRVTLRCSPRSGDLSVYWYQQSLDQGLQFLIQYYNGEERAKGNILERFSAQQFPDLHSELNLSSLELGDSALYFCASSVVGGLGETQYFGPGTRLLVL.

This clone has a single count. CDR3 DNA sequence: TGTGCCACCGGACAGGGGGCTCCGGATGAGCAGTTCTTC. This sequence encodes CATGQGAPDEQFF. The J gene is TRBJ2-1, the V gene TRBV24-1; TRBD1 aligns across 11 bases. The length of the CDR3 is 13 residues. Germline loops: CDR1 KGHDR, CDR2 SFDVKD. Losses at the gene ends were 9 bases for V and 8 bases for J; bases not matched to a gene: 5.

V gene TRBV5-1 combines with J gene TRBJ1-4; 7 nucleotides align to TRBD1. Germline V gene data show CDR1 as SGHRS and CDR2 as YFSETQ. The CDR3 totals 14 residues. The ends lost 4 bases at V and 7 bases at J; junction bases unmatched: 7. The CDR3 region is CASSAGTVGEKLFF. CDR3 DNA sequence: TGCGCCAGCAGCGCAGGGACAGTAGGTGAAAAACTGTTTTTT.

J is TRBJ2-7 and V is TRBV19; 7 bases align to TRBD1. The CDR3 covers 17 residues. Germline loops: CDR1 LNHDA, CDR2 SQIVND (reference sequence). Trimming removed 5 bases from V and 0 bases from J; junction bases left unmatched: 13. The CDR3 bases are TGTGCCAGTAGTGAGTTAGTCTCTGGGACAGCCTCCTACGAGCAGTACTTC. As protein: CASSELVSGTASYEQYF.

This chain joins TRBV5-1 and TRBJ1-4; 8 nucleotides agree with TRBD1. Germline CDR1 is SGHRS and CDR2 is YFSETQ. The CDR3 sequence is 14 residues long. Trimming removed 5 bases from V and 8 bases from J; junction bases left unmatched: 8. This CDR3 reads CASRLGTGNEKLFF. CDR3 sequence (DNA): TGCGCCAGCAGACTTGGGACAGGCAACGAAAAACTGTTTTTT.

The chain employs TRBV3-1 (or the pseudogene TRBV3-2) and TRBJ1-4; TRBD1 matches at 7 bases. Germline trimming cut 5 bases from V and 3 bases from J; bases unmatched to any gene: 3. Germline V gives CDR1 LGHDT, CDR2 YNNKEL (reference sequence). The CDR3 totals 14 residues. CDR3 protein: CASSTTGSNEKLFF. The CDR3 DNA is TGTGCCAGCAGCACGACAGGGTCTAATGAAAAACTGTTTTTT.